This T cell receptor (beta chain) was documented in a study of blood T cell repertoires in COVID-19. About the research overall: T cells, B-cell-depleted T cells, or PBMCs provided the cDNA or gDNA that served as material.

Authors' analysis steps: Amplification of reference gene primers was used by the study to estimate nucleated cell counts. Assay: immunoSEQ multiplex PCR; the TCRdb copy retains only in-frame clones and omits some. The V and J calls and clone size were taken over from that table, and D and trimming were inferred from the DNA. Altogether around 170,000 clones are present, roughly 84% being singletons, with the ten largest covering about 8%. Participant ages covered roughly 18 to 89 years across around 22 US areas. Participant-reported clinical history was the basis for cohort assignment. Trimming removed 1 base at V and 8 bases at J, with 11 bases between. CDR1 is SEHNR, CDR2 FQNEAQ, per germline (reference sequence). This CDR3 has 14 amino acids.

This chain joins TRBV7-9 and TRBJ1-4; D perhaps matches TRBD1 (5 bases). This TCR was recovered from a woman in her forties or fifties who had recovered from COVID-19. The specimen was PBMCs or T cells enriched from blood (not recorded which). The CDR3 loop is CASSLGRAGEKLFF. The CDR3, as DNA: TGTGCCAGCAGCTTAGGCAGGGCGGGGGAAAAACTGTTTTTT.